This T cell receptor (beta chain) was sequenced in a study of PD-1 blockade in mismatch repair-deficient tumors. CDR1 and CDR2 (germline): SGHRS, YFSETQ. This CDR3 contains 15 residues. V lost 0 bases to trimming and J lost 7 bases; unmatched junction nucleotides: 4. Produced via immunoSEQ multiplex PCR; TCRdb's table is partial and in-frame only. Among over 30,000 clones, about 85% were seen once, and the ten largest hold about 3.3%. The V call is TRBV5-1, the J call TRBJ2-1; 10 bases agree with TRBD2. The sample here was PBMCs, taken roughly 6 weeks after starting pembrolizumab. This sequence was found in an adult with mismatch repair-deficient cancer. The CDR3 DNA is TGCGCCAGCAGCTTGGAACTAGCGGGACTTAATGAGCAGTTCTTC. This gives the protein CASSLELAGLNEQFF.